This T cell receptor beta chain was obtained from a study of T cell responses to AZD1222 COVID-19 vaccine. Libraries were prepared by immunoSEQ multiplex PCR; TCRdb keeps only in-frame clonotypes and omits some of them. The sample includes 120,000 or so clones, about nine tenths of them seen just once. With 2 bases removed from V and 6 bases from J, the gap between germline ends came to 16 bases. Germline CDR1 reads MNHEY; CDR2 reads SVGAGI. The CDR3 consists of 16 residues. The chain combines TRBV6-5 with TRBJ2-2, with TRBD1 as a possible D gene (7 bases). This TCR was sampled from an adult in good health. This material consisted of peripheral blood, taken on day 0 of AZD1222 vaccination. DNA of the CDR3: TGTGCCAGCAGTTACCCAAATGGCAGGGGGGCCGGGGAGCTGTTTTTT. Amino acid sequence: CASSYPNGRGAGELFF.